This note documents a single TCR beta chain sequence. Its target is unknown. The sample comes from a study of T cell responses to AZD1222 COVID-19 vaccine. Notes on the study in general: Spike-specific TCR repertoires showed rising breadth and depth after two AZD1222 doses.

The data were produced by immunoSEQ multiplex PCR, yet TCRdb's version contains in-frame clones alone and is incomplete. The table includes 65,000 to 90,000 clones, about 85% detected once. Germline CDR1 MGHDK, CDR2 SYGVNS. The CDR3 contains 14 residues. Trimming removed 3 bases at V and 2 bases at J, with 10 bases between. This clonotype was sampled from an adult who received the AZD1222 COVID-19 vaccine. The source was peripheral blood, collected 28 days after the second AZD1222 dose. The V and J genes are TRBV25-1 and TRBJ2-5, with D tentatively TRBD1 or TRBD2 (5 bases each). The DNA for the CDR3 is TGTGCCAGCAGTGACGGGAAGGGGCAAGAGACCCAGTACTTC. Translating it yields CASSDGKGQETQYF.